Below, one TCR beta chain is given with its context. Its target is unknown. The data derive from a study of OX40 agonist ivuxolimab in advanced cancers. Study conclusions and caveats: Near-lowest levels of clonal expansion characterized partial responders at 0.1-3.0 mg/kg. Averaged across samples, CD8+ T cells carried more expanded clones than CD4+ did.

Only in-frame clones appear in the TCRdb table, and some are missing; sequencing was by immunoSEQ multiplex PCR. The sample shows about 48,000 clones, around nine tenths of them seen only once. Material: CD4+ or CD8+ T cells sorted from blood, obtained in a trial of the OX40 agonist ivuxolimab. This receptor was identified in an adult with an advanced solid tumor such as melanoma, head and neck, liver or kidney cancer.

CDR3 in amino acids: CASSFVQVNTEAFF. The CDR3 bases are TGTGCCAGCAGCTTCGTACAGGTGAACACTGAAGCTTTCTTT. The rearrangement links TRBV11-2 to TRBJ1-1, with D possibly matching TRBD1 (5 bases). Looked up from germline, CDR1 is SGHAT and CDR2 is FQNNGV. There are 14 residues in the CDR3. Trimming removed 3 bases from V and 0 bases from J, with 8 bases in between.